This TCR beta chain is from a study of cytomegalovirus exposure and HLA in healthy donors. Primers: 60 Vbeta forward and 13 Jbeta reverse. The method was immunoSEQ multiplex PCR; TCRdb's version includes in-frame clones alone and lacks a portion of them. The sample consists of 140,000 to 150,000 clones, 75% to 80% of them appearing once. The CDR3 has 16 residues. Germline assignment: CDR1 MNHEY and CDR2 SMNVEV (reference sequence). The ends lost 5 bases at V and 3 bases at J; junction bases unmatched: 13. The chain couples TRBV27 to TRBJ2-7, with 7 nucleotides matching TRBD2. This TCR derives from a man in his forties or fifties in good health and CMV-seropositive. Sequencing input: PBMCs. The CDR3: CASSPSRGGQSYEQYF. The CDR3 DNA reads TGTGCCAGCAGTCCATCACGGGGAGGGCAAAGCTACGAGCAGTACTTC.